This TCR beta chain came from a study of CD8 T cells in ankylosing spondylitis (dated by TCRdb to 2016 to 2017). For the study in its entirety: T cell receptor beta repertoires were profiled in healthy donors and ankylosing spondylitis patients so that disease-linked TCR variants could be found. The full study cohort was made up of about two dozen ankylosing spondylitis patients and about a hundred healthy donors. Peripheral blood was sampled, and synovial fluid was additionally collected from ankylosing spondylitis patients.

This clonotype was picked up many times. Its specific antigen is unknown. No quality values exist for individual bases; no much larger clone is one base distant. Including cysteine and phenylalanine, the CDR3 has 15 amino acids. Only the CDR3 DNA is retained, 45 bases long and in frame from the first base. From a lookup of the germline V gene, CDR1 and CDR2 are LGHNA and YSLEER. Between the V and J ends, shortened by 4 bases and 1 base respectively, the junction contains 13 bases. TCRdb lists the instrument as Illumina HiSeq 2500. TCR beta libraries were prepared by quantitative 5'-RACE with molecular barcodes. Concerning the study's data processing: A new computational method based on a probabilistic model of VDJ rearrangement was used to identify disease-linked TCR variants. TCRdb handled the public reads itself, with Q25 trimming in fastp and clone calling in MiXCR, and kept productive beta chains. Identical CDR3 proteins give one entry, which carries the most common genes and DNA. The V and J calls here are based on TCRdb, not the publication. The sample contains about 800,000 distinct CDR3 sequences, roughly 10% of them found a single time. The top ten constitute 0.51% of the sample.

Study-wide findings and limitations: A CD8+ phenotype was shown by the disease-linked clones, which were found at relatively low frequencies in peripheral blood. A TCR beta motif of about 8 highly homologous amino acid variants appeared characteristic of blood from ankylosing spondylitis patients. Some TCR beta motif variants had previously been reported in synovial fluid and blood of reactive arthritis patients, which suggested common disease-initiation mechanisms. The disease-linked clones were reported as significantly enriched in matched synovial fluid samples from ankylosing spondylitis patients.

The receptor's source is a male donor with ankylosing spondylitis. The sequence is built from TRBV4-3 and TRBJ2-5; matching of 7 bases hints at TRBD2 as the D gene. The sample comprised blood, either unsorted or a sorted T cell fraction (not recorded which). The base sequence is TGCGCCAGCAGCCCGGGGAGGGGGGTCCAAGAGACCCAGTACTTC. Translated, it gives CASSPGRGVQETQYF.